This T cell receptor (beta chain) was sequenced in a study of Ad26.COV2.S vaccination and SARS-CoV-2 variants. Study overall: Ad26.COV2.S was injected intramuscularly once or twice, 56 days apart.

V lost 2 bases to trimming and J lost 4 bases, with 19 bases between them. Germline assignment: CDR1 SNHLY and CDR2 FYNNEI. There are 17 residues in the CDR3. This clone was seen a handful of times. Antigen unknown. Treatment defined: 19 received Ad26.COV2.S at low or high dose, single or two shots; about 5 received placebo; per-sample allocation not given. Repertoires come from day 63 after the first vaccine or placebo injection. This vaccine is an Ad26 vector that expresses the Wuhan-strain SARS-CoV-2 spike. Data came from immunoSEQ multiplex PCR; TCRdb stores just in-frame clones and leaves some out. Of about 280,000 clones detected, around 87% appear once; the ten largest clones hold around 3.5%. Study conclusions and caveats: Following vaccination, spike-specific CD8+ and CD4+ T cell responses reportedly exhibited substantial breadth.

The receptor was derived from a person between 18 and 65 years old who received the Ad26.COV2.S COVID-19 vaccine or a placebo. The chain has TRBV2 and TRBJ2-3; tentatively, D is TRBD2 (5 bases). This specimen was peripheral blood, taken in a trial of Ad26.COV2.S vaccine versus placebo. The CDR3 region is CASSESSGNHRPDTQYF. In DNA form, the CDR3 reads TGTGCCAGCAGTGAATCGAGCGGCAACCACCGCCCAGATACGCAGTATTTT.